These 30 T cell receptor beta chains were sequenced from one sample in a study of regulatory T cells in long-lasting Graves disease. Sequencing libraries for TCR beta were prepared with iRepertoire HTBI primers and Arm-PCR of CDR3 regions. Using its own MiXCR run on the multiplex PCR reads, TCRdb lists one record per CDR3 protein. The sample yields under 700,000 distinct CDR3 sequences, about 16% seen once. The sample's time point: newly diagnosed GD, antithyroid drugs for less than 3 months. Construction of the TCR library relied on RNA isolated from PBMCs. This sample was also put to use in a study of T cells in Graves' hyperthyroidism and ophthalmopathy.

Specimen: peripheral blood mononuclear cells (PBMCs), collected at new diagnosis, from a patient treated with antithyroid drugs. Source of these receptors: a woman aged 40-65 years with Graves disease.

This CDR3 is CASSQLGLAGAYTGELFF. In DNA form, the CDR3 reads TGTGCCAGCAGCCAATTAGGGCTAGCGGGGGCCTACACCGGGGAGCTGTTTTTT. The rearrangement joins TRBV3-1 to TRBJ2-2, with TRBD2 identical over 10 bases. The CDR3 has 18 amino acids. Germline CDR1 LGHDT, CDR2 YNNKEL (reference sequence). J was trimmed by 3 bases and V by 2 bases; bases with no gene match: 9.

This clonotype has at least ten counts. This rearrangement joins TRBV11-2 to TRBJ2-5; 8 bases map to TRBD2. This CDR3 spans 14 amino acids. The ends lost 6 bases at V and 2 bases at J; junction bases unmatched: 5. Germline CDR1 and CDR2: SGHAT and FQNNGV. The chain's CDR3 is CASRGVAGQETQYF. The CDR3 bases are TGTGCCAGCAGAGGTGTAGCGGGGCAAGAGACCCAGTACTTC.

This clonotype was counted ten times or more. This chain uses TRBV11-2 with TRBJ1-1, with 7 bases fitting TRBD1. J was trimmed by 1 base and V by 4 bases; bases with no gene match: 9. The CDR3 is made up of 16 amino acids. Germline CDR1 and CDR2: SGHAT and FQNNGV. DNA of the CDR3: TGTGCCAGCAGCTCCTTCCCCGGGACAGCGAACACTGAAGCTTTCTTT. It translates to CASSSFPGTANTEAFF. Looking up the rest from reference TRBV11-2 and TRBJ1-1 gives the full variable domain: EAGVAQSPRYKIIEKRQSVAFWCNPISGHATLYWYQQILGQGPKLLIQFQNNGVVDDSQLPKDRFSAERLKGVDSTLKIQPAKLEDSAVYLCASSSFPGTANTEAFFGQGTRLTVV.

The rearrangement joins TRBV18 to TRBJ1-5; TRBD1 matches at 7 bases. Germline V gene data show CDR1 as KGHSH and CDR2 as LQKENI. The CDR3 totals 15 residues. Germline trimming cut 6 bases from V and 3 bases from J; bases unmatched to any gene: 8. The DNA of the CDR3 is TGTGCCAGCTCGGCAGGGACAGCGTTCAATCAGCCCCAGCATTTT. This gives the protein CASSAGTAFNQPQHF. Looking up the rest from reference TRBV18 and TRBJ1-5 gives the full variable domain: NAGVMQNPRHLVRRRGQEARLRCSPMKGHSHVYWYRQLPEEGLKFMVYLQKENIIDESGMPKERFSAEFPKEGPSILRIQQVVRGDSAAYFCASSAGTAFNQPQHFGDGTRLSIL.

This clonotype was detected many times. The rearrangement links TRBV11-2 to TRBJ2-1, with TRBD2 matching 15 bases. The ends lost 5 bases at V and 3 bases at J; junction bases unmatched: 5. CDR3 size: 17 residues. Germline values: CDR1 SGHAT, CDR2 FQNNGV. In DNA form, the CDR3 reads TGTGCCAGCAGCCCGAGGACTAGCGGGGGGGGCTACAATGAGCAGTTCTTC. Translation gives CASSPRTSGGGYNEQFF.

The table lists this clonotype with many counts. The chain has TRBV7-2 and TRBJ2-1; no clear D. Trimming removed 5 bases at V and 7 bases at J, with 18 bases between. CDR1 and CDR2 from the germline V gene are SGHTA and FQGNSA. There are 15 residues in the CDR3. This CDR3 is CASSPNRPMGNEQFF. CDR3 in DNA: TGTGCCAGCAGCCCAAACCGACCCATGGGGAATGAGCAGTTCTTC.

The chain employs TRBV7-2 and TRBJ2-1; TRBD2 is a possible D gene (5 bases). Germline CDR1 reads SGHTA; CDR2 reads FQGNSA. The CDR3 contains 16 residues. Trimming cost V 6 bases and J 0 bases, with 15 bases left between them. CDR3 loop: CASRPTRKSSYNEQFF. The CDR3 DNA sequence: TGTGCCAGCAGACCAACTAGAAAGAGCTCCTACAATGAGCAGTTCTTC.

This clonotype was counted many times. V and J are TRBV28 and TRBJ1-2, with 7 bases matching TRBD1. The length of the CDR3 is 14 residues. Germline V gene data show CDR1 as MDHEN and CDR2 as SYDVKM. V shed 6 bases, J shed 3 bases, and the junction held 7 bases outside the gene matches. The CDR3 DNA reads TGTGCCAGCAGCCCCGGCGACAGGGACTATGGCTACACCTTC. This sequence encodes CASSPGDRDYGYTF.

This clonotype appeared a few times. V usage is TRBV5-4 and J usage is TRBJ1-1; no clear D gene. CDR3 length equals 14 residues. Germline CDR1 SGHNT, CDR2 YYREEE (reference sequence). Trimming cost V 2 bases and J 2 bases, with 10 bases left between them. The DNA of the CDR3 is TGTGCCAGCAGCTTTGGGGATCCCAACACTGAAGCTTTCTTT. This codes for CASSFGDPNTEAFF.

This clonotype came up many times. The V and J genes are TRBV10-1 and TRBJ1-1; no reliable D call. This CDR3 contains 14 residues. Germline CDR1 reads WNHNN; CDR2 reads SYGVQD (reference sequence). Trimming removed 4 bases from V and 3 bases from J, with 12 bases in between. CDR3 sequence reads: CASSGPRSDTEAFF. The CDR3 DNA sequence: TGCGCCAGCAGTGGGCCCAGATCGGACACTGAAGCTTTCTTT.

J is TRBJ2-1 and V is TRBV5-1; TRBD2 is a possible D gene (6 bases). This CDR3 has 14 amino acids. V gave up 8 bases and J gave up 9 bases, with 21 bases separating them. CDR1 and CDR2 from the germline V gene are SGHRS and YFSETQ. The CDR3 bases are TGCGCCAGTTGGGACCGGACTTGGCGGGGTGAGCAGTTCTTC. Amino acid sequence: CASWDRTWRGEQFF.

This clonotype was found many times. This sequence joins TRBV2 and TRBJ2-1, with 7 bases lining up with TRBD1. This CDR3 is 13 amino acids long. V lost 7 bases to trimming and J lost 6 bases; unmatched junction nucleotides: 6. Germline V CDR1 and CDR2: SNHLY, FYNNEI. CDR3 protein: CASIGQDFNEQFF. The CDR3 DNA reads TGTGCCAGCATAGGACAGGACTTCAATGAGCAGTTCTTC.

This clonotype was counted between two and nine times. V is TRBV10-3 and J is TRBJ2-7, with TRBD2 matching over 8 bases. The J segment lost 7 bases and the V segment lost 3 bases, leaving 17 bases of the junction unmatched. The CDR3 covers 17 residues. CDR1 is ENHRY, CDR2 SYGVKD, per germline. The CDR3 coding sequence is TGTGCCATCAGTGATGTTATAGCGGGGCAAGCCTACGAGGAGCAGTACTTC. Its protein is CAISDVIAGQAYEEQYF.

The CDR3 loop reads CASSQFGPYGNTEAFF. The CDR3 nucleotides read TGTGCCAGCAGCCAGTTTGGGCCTTACGGGAACACTGAAGCTTTCTTT. V gene TRBV3-1 combines with J gene TRBJ1-1; the D is unclear. This CDR3 has 16 amino acids. V was clipped by 3 bases and J by 1 base, with 15 bases between them. Germline-derived CDR1 and CDR2 are LGHDT and YNNKEL (reference sequence).

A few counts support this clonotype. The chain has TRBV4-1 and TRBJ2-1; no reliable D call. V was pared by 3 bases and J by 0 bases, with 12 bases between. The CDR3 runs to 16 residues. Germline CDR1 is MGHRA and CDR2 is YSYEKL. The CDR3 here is CASSHYYSGSYNEQFF. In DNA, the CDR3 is TGCGCCAGCAGCCACTATTATAGTGGCTCCTACAATGAGCAGTTCTTC.

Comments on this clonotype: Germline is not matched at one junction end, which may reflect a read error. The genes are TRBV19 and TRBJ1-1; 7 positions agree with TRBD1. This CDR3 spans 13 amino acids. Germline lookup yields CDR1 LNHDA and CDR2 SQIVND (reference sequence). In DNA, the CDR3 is TGTGCCAGTAGTATATCACAGGGGACTGAAGCTTTCTTC. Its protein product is CASSISQGTEAFF. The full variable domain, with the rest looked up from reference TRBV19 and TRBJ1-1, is DGGITQSPKYLFRKEGQNVTLSCEQNLNHDAMYWYRQDPGQGLRLIYYSQIVNDFQKGDIAEGYSVSREKKESFPLTVTSAQKNPTAFYLCASSISQGTEAFFGQGTRLTVV.

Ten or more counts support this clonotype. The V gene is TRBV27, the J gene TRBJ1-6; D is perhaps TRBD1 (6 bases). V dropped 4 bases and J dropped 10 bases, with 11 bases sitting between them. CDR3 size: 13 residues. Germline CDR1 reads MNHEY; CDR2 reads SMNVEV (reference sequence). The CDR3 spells CASSWTARSPLHF. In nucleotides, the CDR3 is TGTGCCAGCAGTTGGACAGCCAGGTCACCCCTCCACTTT.

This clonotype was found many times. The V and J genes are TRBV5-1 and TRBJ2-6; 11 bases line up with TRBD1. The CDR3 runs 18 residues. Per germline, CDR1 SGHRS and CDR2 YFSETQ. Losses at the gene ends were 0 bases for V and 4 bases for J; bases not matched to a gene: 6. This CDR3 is CASSLVGTGGPGANVLTF. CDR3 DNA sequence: TGCGCCAGCAGCTTGGTTGGGACAGGGGGACCCGGGGCCAACGTCCTGACTTTC. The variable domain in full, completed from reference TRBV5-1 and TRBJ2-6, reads KAGVTQTPRYLIKTRGQQVTLSCSPISGHRSVSWYQQTPGQGLQFLFEYFSETQRNKGNFPGRFSGRQFSNSRSEMNVSTLELGDSALYLCASSLVGTGGPGANVLTFGAGSRLTVL.

For the CDR3, the DNA is TGTGCCAGTAGTCCAGGGACAGGGGGGAATAGTCAGCCCCAGCATTTT. It yields the protein CASSPGTGGNSQPQHF. The genes are TRBV19 and TRBJ1-5; TRBD1 matches 11 bases. The germline gives CDR1 LNHDA, CDR2 SQIVND (reference sequence). Trimming took 5 bases from V and 6 from J; bases not matched to a gene: 9. The CDR3 has 16 residues.

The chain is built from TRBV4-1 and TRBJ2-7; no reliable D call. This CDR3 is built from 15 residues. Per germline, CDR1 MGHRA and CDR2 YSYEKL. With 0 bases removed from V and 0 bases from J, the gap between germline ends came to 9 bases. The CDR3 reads CASSQEDGSSYEQYF. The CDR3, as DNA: TGCGCCAGCAGCCAAGAAGATGGGTCCTCCTACGAGCAGTACTTC.

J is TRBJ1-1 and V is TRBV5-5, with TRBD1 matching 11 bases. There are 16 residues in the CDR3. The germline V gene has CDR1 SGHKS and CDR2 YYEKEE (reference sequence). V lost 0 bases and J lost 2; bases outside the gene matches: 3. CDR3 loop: CASSLVGQGVNTEAFF. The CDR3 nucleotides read TGTGCCAGCAGCTTGGTGGGACAGGGGGTAAACACTGAAGCTTTCTTT.

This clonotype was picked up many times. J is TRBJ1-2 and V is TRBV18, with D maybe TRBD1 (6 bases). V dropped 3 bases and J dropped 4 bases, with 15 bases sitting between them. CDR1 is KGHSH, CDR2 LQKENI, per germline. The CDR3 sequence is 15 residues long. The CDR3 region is CASSPSEGGSYGYTF. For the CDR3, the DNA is TGTGCCAGCTCACCCTCCGAGGGGGGCAGCTATGGCTACACCTTC.

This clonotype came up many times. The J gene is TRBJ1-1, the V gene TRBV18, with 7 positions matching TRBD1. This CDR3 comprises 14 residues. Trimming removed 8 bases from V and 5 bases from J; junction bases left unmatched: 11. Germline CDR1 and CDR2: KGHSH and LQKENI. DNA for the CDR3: TGTGCCAGCAGCTTAACAGGGGAAGGAACTGAAGCTTTCTTT. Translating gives CASSLTGEGTEAFF.

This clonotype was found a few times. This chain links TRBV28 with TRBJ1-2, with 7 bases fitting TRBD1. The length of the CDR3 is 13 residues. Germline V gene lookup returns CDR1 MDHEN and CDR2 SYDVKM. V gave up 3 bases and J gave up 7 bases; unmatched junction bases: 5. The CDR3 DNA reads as TGTGCCAGCAGTTTGATCGACAGGGCTGGCTACACCTTC. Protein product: CASSLIDRAGYTF.

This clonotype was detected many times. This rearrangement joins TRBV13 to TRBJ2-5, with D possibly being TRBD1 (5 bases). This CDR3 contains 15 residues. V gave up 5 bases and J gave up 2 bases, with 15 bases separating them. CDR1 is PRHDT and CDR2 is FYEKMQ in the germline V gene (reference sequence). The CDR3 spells CASSPGPPDQETQYF. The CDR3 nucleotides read TGTGCCAGCAGCCCAGGGCCACCCGATCAAGAGACCCAGTACTTC.

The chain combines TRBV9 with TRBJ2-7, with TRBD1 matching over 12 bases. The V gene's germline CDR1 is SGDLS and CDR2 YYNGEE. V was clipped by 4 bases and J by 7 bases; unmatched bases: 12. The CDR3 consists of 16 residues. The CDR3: CASSQGQGASWGEQYF. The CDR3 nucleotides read TGTGCCAGCAGCCAGGGACAGGGGGCGTCATGGGGGGAGCAGTACTTC.

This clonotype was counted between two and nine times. CDR3 nucleotides: TGTGCCAGCAGCTTGGGGGGAGATTTAACACCCCTCCACTTT. Protein product: CASSLGGDLTPLHF. The chain combines TRBV5-6 with TRBJ1-6; D uncertain. CDR1 is SGHDT, CDR2 YYEEEE, per germline. With 0 bases removed from V and 11 bases from J, the gap between germline ends came to 12 bases. The CDR3 spans 14 residues.

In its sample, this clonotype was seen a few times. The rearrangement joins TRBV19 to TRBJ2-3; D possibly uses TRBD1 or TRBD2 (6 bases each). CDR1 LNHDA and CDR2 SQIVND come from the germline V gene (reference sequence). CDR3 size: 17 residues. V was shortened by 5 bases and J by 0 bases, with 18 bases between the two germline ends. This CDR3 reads CASSSLRGTSSTDTQYF. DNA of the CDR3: TGTGCCAGTAGTTCCCTTAGGGGGACTTCTAGCACAGATACGCAGTATTTT.

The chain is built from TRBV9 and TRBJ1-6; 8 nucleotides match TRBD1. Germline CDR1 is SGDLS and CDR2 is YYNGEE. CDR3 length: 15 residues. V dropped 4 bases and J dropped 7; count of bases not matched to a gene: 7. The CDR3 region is CASSNRQGSNSPLHF. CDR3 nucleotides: TGTGCCAGCAGCAACCGACAGGGGTCCAATTCACCCCTCCACTTT.

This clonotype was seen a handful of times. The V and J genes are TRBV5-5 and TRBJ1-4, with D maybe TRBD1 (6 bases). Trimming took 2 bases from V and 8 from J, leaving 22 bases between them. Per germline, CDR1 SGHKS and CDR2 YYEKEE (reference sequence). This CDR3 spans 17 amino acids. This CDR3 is CASSFGNRVGIGEKLFF. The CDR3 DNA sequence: TGTGCCAGCAGCTTTGGAAACAGGGTCGGCATAGGGGAAAAACTGTTTTTT.